These T cell receptor beta chains were read from a single sample in a study of T cells in localized non-small cell lung cancer. Profiling relied on immunoSEQ multiplex PCR, and the TCRdb table lists in-frame clones only, not all of them. The sample comprises almost 40,000 clones, roughly three quarters of which are singletons, and 30% to 35% rests with the top ten. The sample consisted of PBMCs, taken before any cancer treatment. The receptors here all came from a woman between 35 and 70 years old with stage II squamous cell lung carcinoma. The conserved cysteine and the conserved F or W are not part of the CDR3 here.

j_gene	v_gene	CDR3aa
TRBJ1-5	TRBV19	ATSDRFSNQPQH
TRBJ2-3	TRBV5-8	ASSWGHQAQY
TRBJ2-5	TRBV4-3	ASSQAVRETQY
TRBJ2-1	TRBV11-2	ASSSSDRGRRNEQF
TRBJ2-3	TRBV6-5	ASSYYSDRTDTQY
TRBJ2-7	TRBV7-7	ASSQATDYEQY
TRBJ2-1	TRBV7-8	ASSLGTSGKDKQF
TRBJ1-5	TRBV6-1	ASSTGGDQPQH
TRBJ1-1	TRBV13	ASSVNRGNTEAF
TRBJ2-7	TRBV11-2	ASSPNQGPKIYEQY
TRBJ2-5	TRBV27	ASSPLGEQETQY
TRBJ2-5	TRBV27	ASSSRQGAWETQY
TRBJ1-3	TRBV19	ASTLNSGNTIY
TRBJ2-2	TRBV14	ASSPHPWTPATGELF
TRBJ1-3	TRBV19	ASTGTGGNTIY
TRBJ1-4	TRBV5-1	ASRFSQGVNEKLF
TRBJ1-1	TRBV6-1	ASGIQGAEAF